The subject of this entry is one T cell receptor (beta chain). This entry comes from a study of CD8 T cells in Susac syndrome. RNA amounts of about 0.45 to 1 ug underwent reverse transcription with random hexamers. The amplification used immunoSEQ multiplex PCR on TCR beta CDR3; it spanned 54 Vbeta and 13 Jbeta. TCRdb re-derived calls from the immunoSEQ multiplex PCR reads in MiXCR, one entry per CDR3 protein. Of 190,000 or so distinct CDR3 sequences in the sample, roughly 94% were seen once. The CDR3 extends over 13 amino acids. Germline CDR1 is MNHEY and CDR2 is SMNVEV (reference sequence). Trimming pared 2 bases from V and 9 bases from J, leaving 11 bases between.

The receptor comes from a human donor with multiple sclerosis. The sequencing input was CD4+ T cells from PBMCs. The chain carries TRBV27 and TRBJ2-1; D unresolved. CDR3 sequence reads: CASSLNWGGEQFF. For the CDR3, the DNA is TGTGCCAGCAGTTTAAATTGGGGTGGTGAGCAGTTCTTC.